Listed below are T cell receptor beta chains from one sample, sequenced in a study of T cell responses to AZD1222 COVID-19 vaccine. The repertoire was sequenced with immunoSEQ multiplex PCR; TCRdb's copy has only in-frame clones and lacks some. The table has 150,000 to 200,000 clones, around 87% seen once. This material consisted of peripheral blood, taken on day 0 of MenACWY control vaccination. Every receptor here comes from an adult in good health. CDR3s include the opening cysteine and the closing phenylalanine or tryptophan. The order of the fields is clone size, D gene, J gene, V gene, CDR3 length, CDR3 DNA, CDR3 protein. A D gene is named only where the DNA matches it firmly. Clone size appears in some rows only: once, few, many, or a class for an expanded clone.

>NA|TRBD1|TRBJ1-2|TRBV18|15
TGTGCCAGCTCACCGACAGGGGGAAGGAACTATGGCTACACCTTC
CASSPTGGRNYGYTF
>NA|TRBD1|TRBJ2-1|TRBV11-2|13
TGTGCCAGCGGGACAGGGACTTTCGGAGAGCAGTTCTTC
CASGTGTFGEQFF
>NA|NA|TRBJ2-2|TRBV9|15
TGTGCCAGCAGCGTAGCACAGGGAAACACCGGGGAGCTGTTTTTT
CASSVAQGNTGELFF
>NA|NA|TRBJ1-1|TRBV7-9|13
TGTGCCAGCAGCCGGACTGGAAACACTGAAGCTTTCTTT
CASSRTGNTEAFF
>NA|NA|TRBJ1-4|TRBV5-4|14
TGTGCCAGCAGCTTGAACCTTCTCAGCCGTAAACTGTTTTTT
CASSLNLLSRKLFF
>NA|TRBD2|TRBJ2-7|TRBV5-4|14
TGTGCCAGCAGCCCCGTCGGGAGGGATGTCGAGCAGTACTTC
CASSPVGRDVEQYF
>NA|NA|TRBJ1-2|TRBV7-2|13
TGTGCCAGCAGCCCTCGACAGGCCGATGGCTACACCTTC
CASSPRQADGYTF
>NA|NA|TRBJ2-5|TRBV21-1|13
TGTGCCAGCAGCACTACGTTGGGAGAGACCCAGTACTTC
CASSTTLGETQYF
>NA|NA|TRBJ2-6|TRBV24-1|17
TGTGCCACCAGTGAACCGGGACACAGCTCTGGGGCCAACGTCCTGACTTTC
CATSEPGHSSGANVLTF
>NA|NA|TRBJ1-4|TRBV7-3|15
TGTGCCAGCAGCTTAAATGGACTAAAGGGTGAAAAACTGTTTTTT
CASSLNGLKGEKLFF
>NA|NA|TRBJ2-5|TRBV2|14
TGTGCCAGCGTCTCGGGACAAGGTCAAGAGACCCAGTACTTC
CASVSGQGQETQYF
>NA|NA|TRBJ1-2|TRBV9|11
TGTGCCAGCAGCGGTCTCAAAGGCTACACCTTC
CASSGLKGYTF
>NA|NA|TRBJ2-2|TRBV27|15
TGTGCCAGCAGCCCGACGGACGCGAACACCGGGGAGCTGTTTTTT
CASSPTDANTGELFF
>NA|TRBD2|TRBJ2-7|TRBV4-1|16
TGCGCCAGCAGCCAAGAGGGGACTAGCGGGGGTTCCGAGCAGTACTTC
CASSQEGTSGGSEQYF
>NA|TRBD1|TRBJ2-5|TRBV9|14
TGTGCCAGCAGCCTGGGACAGGGGAAAGAGACCCAGTACTTC
CASSLGQGKETQYF
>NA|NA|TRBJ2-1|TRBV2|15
TGTGCCAGCAGGACCCCCAGGGCATGGTACAATGAGCAGTTCTTC
CASRTPRAWYNEQFF
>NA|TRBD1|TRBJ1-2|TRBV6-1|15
TGTGCCAGCAGTGAAGCGCCGGGACAGCCATATGGCTACACCTTC
CASSEAPGQPYGYTF
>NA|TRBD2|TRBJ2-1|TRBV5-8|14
TGTGCCAGCAGCTTTCGGCTAGCGGGGCTTGAGCAGTTCTTC
CASSFRLAGLEQFF
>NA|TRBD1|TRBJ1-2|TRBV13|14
TGTGCCAGCAGCATACAGGGGGTTGAATATGGCTACACCTTC
CASSIQGVEYGYTF
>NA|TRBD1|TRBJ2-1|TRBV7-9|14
TGTGCCAGCAGCAACGACAGGGGGTCCAATGAGCAGTTCTTC
CASSNDRGSNEQFF
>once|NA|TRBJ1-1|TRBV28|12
TGTGCCAGCGACACGGGGAACACTGAAGCTTTCTTT
CASDTGNTEAFF
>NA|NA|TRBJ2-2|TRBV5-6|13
TGTGCCAGCAGCCCCCGAGACACCGGGGAGCTGTTTTTT
CASSPRDTGELFF
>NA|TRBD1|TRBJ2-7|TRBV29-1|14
TGCAGCGTTGCACCGGGACAGGGTACCTACGAGCAGTACTTC
CSVAPGQGTYEQYF
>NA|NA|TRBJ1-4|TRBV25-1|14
TGTGCCAGCAGCCGTGGGGGGAAGAATGAAAAACTGTTTTTT
CASSRGGKNEKLFF
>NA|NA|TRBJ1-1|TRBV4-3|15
TGCGCCAGCAGCCAAGCTGGGCCTGGGGGCACTGAAGCTTTCTTT
CASSQAGPGGTEAFF
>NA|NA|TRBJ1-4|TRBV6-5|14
TGTGCCAGCAGCCGTGGGGGGGGTAGTGAAAAACTGTTTTTT
CASSRGGGSEKLFF
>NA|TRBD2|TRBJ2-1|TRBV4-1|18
TGCGCCAGCAGCCAACCCTGGACTAGCGGGGATACCTACAATGAGCAGTTCTTC
CASSQPWTSGDTYNEQFF
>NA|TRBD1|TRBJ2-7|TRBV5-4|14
TGTGCCAGCAGCTTGGGACAGGGGACGCACGAGCAGTACTTC
CASSLGQGTHEQYF
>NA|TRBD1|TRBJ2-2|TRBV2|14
TGTGCCAGCAGTGAACAGGGGGTACCCGGGGAGCTGTTTTTT
CASSEQGVPGELFF
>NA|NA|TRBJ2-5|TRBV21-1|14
TGTGCCAGCAGCAACCGGGACGGACAAGAGACCCAGTACTTC
CASSNRDGQETQYF
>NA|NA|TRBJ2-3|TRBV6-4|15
TGTGCCAGCAGCGTTGGAGGAGGGGGACTAGATACGCAGTATTTT
CASSVGGGGLDTQYF
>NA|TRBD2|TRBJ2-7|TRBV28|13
TGTGCCAGCAGGCCGGGACTCACCGGCGGGAGTTACTTC
CASRPGLTGGSYF
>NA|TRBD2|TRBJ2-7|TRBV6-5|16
TGTGCCAGCAGTTACTCTAAGGCTAGCGGGGCCTACGAGCAGTACTTC
CASSYSKASGAYEQYF
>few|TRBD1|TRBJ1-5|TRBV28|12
TGTGCCAGCACCCAGGGGGGCCAGCCCCAGCATTTT
CASTQGGQPQHF
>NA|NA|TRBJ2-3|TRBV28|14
TGTGCCAGCTCCGACAGTGACCTGGCAGATACGCAGTATTTT
CASSDSDLADTQYF
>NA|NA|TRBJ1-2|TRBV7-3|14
TGTGCCAGCAGCTTAAGCGACAGCAACTATGGCTACACCTTC
CASSLSDSNYGYTF
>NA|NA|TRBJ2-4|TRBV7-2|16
TGTGCCAGCAGCCCGATTAGATCTAGCCAAGGAAACATTCAGTACTTC
CASSPIRSSQGNIQYF
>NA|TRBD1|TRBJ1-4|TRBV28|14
TGTGCCAGCAGGGGAGGACAGGGTGGTGAAAAACTGTTTTTT
CASRGGQGGEKLFF
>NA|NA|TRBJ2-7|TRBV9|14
TGTGCCAGCAGCGTAGCTCAGAGCTCCTACGAGCAGTACTTC
CASSVAQSSYEQYF
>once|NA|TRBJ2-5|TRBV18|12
TGTGCCAGCTCACCGGGGCAAGAGACCCAGTACTTC
CASSPGQETQYF
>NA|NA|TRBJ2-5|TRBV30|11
TGTGCCTGGAGTGCCCCGCGGACCCAGTACTTC
CAWSAPRTQYF
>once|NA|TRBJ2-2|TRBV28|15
TGTGCCAGCAGTCAGGGGGGGTCAAACACCGGGGAGCTGTTTTTT
CASSQGGSNTGELFF
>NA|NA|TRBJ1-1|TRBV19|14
TGTGCCAGTACGGTGGGAGGAGTGAACACTGAAGCTTTCTTT
CASTVGGVNTEAFF
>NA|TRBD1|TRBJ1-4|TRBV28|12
TGTGCCAGCCAGACAGGGGTGGAAAAACTGTTTTTT
CASQTGVEKLFF
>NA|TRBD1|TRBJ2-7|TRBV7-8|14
TGTGCCAGCAGCACCGGGACAGGGGACTACGAGCAGTACTTC
CASSTGTGDYEQYF
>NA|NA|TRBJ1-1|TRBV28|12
TGTGCCAGCCAAACCGGGACGGGTGAAGCTTTCTTT
CASQTGTGEAFF
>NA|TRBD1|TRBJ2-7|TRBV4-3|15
TGCGCCAGCAGCCAAGCGGACAGGGGCCCCTACGAGCAGTACTTC
CASSQADRGPYEQYF
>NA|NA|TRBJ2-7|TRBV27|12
TGTGCCAGCAGTTTATACGGACGGGAGCAGTACTTC
CASSLYGREQYF
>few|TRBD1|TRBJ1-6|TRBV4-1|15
TGCGCCAGCAGCATCTCCGGGACAGGGGTTTCACCCCTCCACTTT
CASSISGTGVSPLHF
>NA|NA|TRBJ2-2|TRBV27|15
TGTGCCAGCAGGAAGGGGACTCCTTCCCCCGGGGAGCTGTTTTTT
CASRKGTPSPGELFF
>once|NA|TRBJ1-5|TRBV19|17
TGTGCCAGTAGTGGCAGGGAATCCGAATATAGCAATCAGCCCCAGCATTTT
CASSGRESEYSNQPQHF
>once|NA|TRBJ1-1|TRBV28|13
TGTGCCAGCACTGGGGGGCTGGACACTGAAGCTTTCTTT
CASTGGLDTEAFF
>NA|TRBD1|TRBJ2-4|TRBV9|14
TGTGCCAGCAGCGAAACCGGACAGGCGGTAGTTCAGTACTTC
CASSETGQAVVQYF
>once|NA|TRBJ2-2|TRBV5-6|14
TGTGCCAGCAGCCCGACTAGGAACACCGGGGAGCTGTTTTTT
CASSPTRNTGELFF
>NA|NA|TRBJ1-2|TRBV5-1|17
TGCGCCAGCAGCTACCGGGACACAACACAACCTAACTATGGCTACACCTTC
CASSYRDTTQPNYGYTF
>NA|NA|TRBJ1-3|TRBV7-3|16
TGTGCCAGCAGCTTAAAATACAGGGTAAAGGGAAACACCATATATTTT
CASSLKYRVKGNTIYF
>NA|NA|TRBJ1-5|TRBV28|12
TGTGCCAGCAGTTTGATTGAACAGCCCCAGCATTTT
CASSLIEQPQHF
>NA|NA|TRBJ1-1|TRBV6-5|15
TGTGCCAGCAGTTACTCGGCAGGGTGGAACACTGAAGCTTTCTTT
CASSYSAGWNTEAFF
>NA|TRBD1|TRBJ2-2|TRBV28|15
TGTGCCAGCAGGTGGGACAGGGGGAACACCGGGGAGCTGTTTTTT
CASRWDRGNTGELFF